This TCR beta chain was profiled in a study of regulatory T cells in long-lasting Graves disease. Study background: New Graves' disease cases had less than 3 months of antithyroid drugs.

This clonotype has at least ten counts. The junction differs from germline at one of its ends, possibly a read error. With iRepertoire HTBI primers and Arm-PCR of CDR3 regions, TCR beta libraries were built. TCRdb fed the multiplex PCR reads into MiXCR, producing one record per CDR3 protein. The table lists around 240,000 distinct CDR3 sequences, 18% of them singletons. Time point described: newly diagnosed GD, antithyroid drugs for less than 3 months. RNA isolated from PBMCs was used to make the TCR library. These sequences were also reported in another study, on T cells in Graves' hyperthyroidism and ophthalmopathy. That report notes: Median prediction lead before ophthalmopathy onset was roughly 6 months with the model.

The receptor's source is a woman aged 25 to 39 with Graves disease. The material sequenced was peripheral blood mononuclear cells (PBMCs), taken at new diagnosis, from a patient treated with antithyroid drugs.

The CDR3 is CASSPTGGADTQYF. DNA of the CDR3: TGTGCCAGCAGCCCCACAGGGGGCGCAGATACGCAGTATTTT. This chain links TRBV5-1 with TRBJ2-3; 9 bases map to TRBD1. This CDR3 is built from 14 residues. Germline assignment: CDR1 SGHRS and CDR2 YFSETQ.